This entry lists 26 T cell receptor beta chains sequenced from one sample in a study of shared clonotypes between healthy human individuals. Profiled with immunoSEQ multiplex PCR; TCRdb holds only in-frame clones, not every one. This sample has about 590,000 clones, with about 95% found just once. Naive CD8 cells lacked CD45RO, underwent positive selection for CCR7 and left out terminally differentiated effector memory CD45RA+ cells. The sequenced sample was naive CD8+ T cells sorted from blood. Receptors were obtained from a woman aged 25-40 years in good health.

This clone was detected once. CDR3 in DNA: TGTGCCAGCAGCTTTTACAGGGACACCGGGGAGCTGTTTTTT. Protein product: CASSFYRDTGELFF. This chain links TRBV7-6 with TRBJ2-2, with D tentatively TRBD1 (6 bases). CDR1 SGHVS and CDR2 FNYEAQ come from the germline V gene. Trimming took off 3 bases at V and 3 bases at J, with 8 bases between the two ends. The CDR3 runs 14 residues.

In DNA, the CDR3 is TGTGCCACCAGCAGAGATCGTTATGCCGGCTACACCTTC. Translation: CATSRDRYAGYTF. V and J are TRBV15 and TRBJ1-2; the D is unclear. Germline V gene lookup returns CDR1 LNHNV and CDR2 YYDKDF (reference sequence). V gave up 0 bases and J gave up 8 bases, with 10 bases separating them. This CDR3 has 13 residues.

The rearrangement uses TRBV27 and TRBJ2-7; tentatively, D is TRBD2 (7 bases). The CDR3 spans 15 residues. Germline CDR1 MNHEY, CDR2 SMNVEV (reference sequence). V dropped 3 bases and J dropped 1 base, with 13 bases sitting between them. CDR3 amino acids: CASSFIGGGSYEQYF. DNA of the CDR3: TGTGCCAGCAGTTTCATAGGGGGGGGATCCTACGAGCAGTACTTC.

This rearrangement joins TRBV15 to TRBJ2-7, with D possibly being TRBD1 (6 bases). Germline V gives CDR1 LNHNV, CDR2 YYDKDF (reference sequence). The CDR3 sequence is 12 residues long. Trimming pared 2 bases from V and 5 bases from J, leaving 7 bases between. CDR3 nucleotides: TGTGCCACCAGCAGATACAGGGACGAGCAGTACTTC. Protein product: CATSRYRDEQYF.

For this clone: This sample also contains other DNA sequences that code for the same CDR3. J is TRBJ2-7 and V is TRBV7-9; D unresolved. The germline CDR1 and CDR2 sequences are SEHNR and FQNEAQ (reference sequence). The CDR3 spans 12 residues. Trimming removed 3 bases at V and 1 base at J, with 4 bases between. Written as DNA, the CDR3 is TGTGCCAGCAGCTTTGGTTCCTACGAGCAGTACTTC. Translating gives CASSFGSYEQYF. The full variable domain, in which reference TRBV7-9 and TRBJ2-7 provide the parts outside the CDR3, is DTGVSQNPRHKITKRGQNVTFRCDPISEHNRLYWYRQTLGQGPEFLTYFQNEAQLEKSRLLSDRFSAERPKGSFSTLEIQRTEQGDSAMYLCASSFGSYEQYFGPGTRLTVT.

The rearrangement joins TRBV19 to TRBJ1-4; no firm D call. Looked up from germline, CDR1 is LNHDA and CDR2 is SQIVND (reference sequence). This CDR3 has 15 amino acids. V lost 5 bases to trimming and J lost 8 bases, with 18 bases between them. CDR3 loop: CASSFSWEREEKLFF. CDR3 nucleotides: TGTGCCAGTAGTTTTTCGTGGGAGAGAGAGGAAAAACTGTTTTTT. Complete variable domain (other parts from reference TRBV19 and TRBJ1-4): DGGITQSPKYLFRKEGQNVTLSCEQNLNHDAMYWYRQDPGQGLRLIYYSQIVNDFQKGDIAEGYSVSREKKESFPLTVTSAQKNPTAFYLCASSFSWEREEKLFFGSGTQLSVL.

The V and J genes are TRBV15 and TRBJ2-2, with D possibly being TRBD1 or TRBD2 (6 bases each). The CDR3 length is 14 residues. The V gene lost 4 bases and the J gene lost 5 bases, with 11 bases spanning the gap. Per the germline V gene, CDR1 is LNHNV and CDR2 is YYDKDF (reference sequence). This CDR3 is CATSIQGGTGELFF. DNA of the CDR3: TGTGCCACCAGCATACAGGGAGGTACCGGGGAGCTGTTTTTT.

V is TRBV11-2 and J is TRBJ2-1; 10 bases align to TRBD2. From germline, CDR1 is SGHAT and CDR2 FQNNGV. This CDR3 spans 17 amino acids. V dropped 1 base and J dropped 2; count of bases not matched to a gene: 5. CDR3 coding DNA: TGTGCCAGCAGCTTAGCCCTAGGACTAGCGGCCTACAATGAGCAGTTCTTC. Translation: CASSLALGLAAYNEQFF.

The chain links TRBV28 to TRBJ2-3, with TRBD1 matching 7 bases. Per the germline V gene, CDR1 is MDHEN and CDR2 is SYDVKM. CDR3 length equals 16 residues. J gave up 0 bases and V 5 bases, and 8 bases lay outside the gene matches. Here the CDR3 reads CASSSRDSLSTDTQYF. CDR3 bases: TGTGCCAGCAGTAGCCGGGACAGCTTAAGCACAGATACGCAGTATTTT.

The CDR3 sequence is CASSYSQDTPSYEQYF. In DNA form, the CDR3 reads TGTGCCAGCAGTTACTCACAGGACACCCCCTCCTACGAGCAGTACTTC. V gene TRBV6-6 combines with J gene TRBJ2-7, with a weak D call TRBD1 (5 bases). CDR3 size: 16 residues. Germline V gives CDR1 MNHNY, CDR2 SVGAGI (reference sequence). Trimming left V 0 bases short and J 0 bases short, with 12 bases between.

The chain has TRBV29-1 and TRBJ2-2, with 9 nucleotides matching TRBD2. The CDR3 is made up of 14 amino acids. Germline CDR1 and CDR2: SQVTM and ANQGSEA. Unmatched junction bases numbered 7, after V lost 4 bases and J lost 7 bases. CDR3 sequence (DNA): TGCAGCGTTGGAGGTCTAGCGGGACACGGGGAGCTGTTTTTT. As protein: CSVGGLAGHGELFF.

This clone was seen a single time. This sequence joins TRBV28 and TRBJ2-7, with D unclear. Germline assignment: CDR1 MDHEN and CDR2 SYDVKM. Trimming took 5 bases from V and 5 from J, leaving 10 bases between them. This CDR3 spans 12 amino acids. CDR3 protein: CASSLFGDEQYF. The DNA for the CDR3 is TGTGCCAGCAGTCTGTTTGGGGACGAGCAGTACTTC.

This clone was detected only once. This chain links TRBV11-1 with TRBJ2-3, with 9 bases identical to TRBD2. CDR3 size: 15 residues. Trimming at V came to 5 bases and at J to 0 bases, leaving 3 bases not matched to a gene. Looked up from germline, CDR1 is SGHAT and CDR2 is FQDESV (reference sequence). This chain's CDR3 is CASSPGTSSTDTQYF. CDR3 DNA sequence: TGTGCCAGCAGCCCCGGGACTAGCAGCACAGATACGCAGTATTTT.

The chain employs TRBV6-1 and TRBJ1-1, with D hard to call. This CDR3 comprises 12 residues. Germline lookup yields CDR1 MNHNS and CDR2 SASEGT. V was pared by 8 bases and J by 3 bases, with 10 bases between. The chain's CDR3 is CASLTRYTEAFF. In DNA, the CDR3 is TGTGCCAGCCTCACACGGTACACTGAAGCTTTCTTT.

The V and J genes are TRBV11-2 and TRBJ2-1; tentatively, D is TRBD1 (6 bases). There are 14 residues in the CDR3. V was cut by 5 bases and J by 12 bases, with 20 bases left in between. In germline, CDR1 is SGHAT, CDR2 FQNNGV. The CDR3 nucleotides read TGTGCCAGCAGCGGTTATCTTTGGGGGCCGGGGCAGTTCTTC. Amino acid sequence: CASSGYLWGPGQFF.

V gene TRBV4-1 combines with J gene TRBJ2-3; tentatively, D is TRBD1 (5 bases). The CDR3 spans 17 residues. Germline loops: CDR1 MGHRA, CDR2 YSYEKL. Trimming stripped 3 bases from V and 0 bases from J, with 16 bases between. The CDR3 loop is CASSHDFRQGSTDTQYF. The CDR3 DNA reads as TGCGCCAGCAGCCATGACTTCAGGCAGGGTAGCACAGATACGCAGTATTTT.

The J gene is TRBJ1-2, the V gene TRBV6-1, with 8 positions matching TRBD1. The length of the CDR3 is 15 residues. CDR1 is MNHNS and CDR2 is SASEGT in the germline V gene. J lost 4 bases, V lost 3 bases, and 7 bases had no gene match. The CDR3 DNA reads TGTGCCAGCAGTGAGGCCAGACAGGGGAGCTATGGCTACACCTTC. It specifies CASSEARQGSYGYTF.

The chain is built from TRBV4-1 and TRBJ2-7; 7 nucleotides agree with TRBD2. Germline CDR1 reads MGHRA; CDR2 reads YSYEKL. V lost 1 base to trimming and J lost 4 bases; unmatched junction nucleotides: 7. The CDR3 length is 15 residues. Here the CDR3 DNA reads TGCGCCAGCAGCCAAGGAGCACTAGCGACATACGAGCAGTACTTC. Translated, it gives CASSQGALATYEQYF.

The chain uses TRBV28 and TRBJ2-7; 10 nucleotides line up with TRBD2. With V trimmed by 3 bases and J by 5 bases, 7 bases remained unmatched. The CDR3 runs 15 residues. Germline assignment: CDR1 MDHEN and CDR2 SYDVKM. The CDR3 DNA is TGTGCCAGCAGTTTGTCGGCTAGCGGGAGCGACGAGCAGTACTTC. This sequence encodes CASSLSASGSDEQYF.

The chain recombines TRBV4-1 with TRBJ1-6, with no clear D. V shed 0 bases and J shed 9 bases, with 6 bases lying between them. The CDR3 loop spans 13 amino acids. Germline loops: CDR1 MGHRA, CDR2 YSYEKL. The CDR3 region is CASSQDRPSPLHF. The CDR3 DNA follows: TGCGCCAGCAGCCAAGATCGCCCTTCACCCCTCCACTTT.

The chain uses TRBV10-3 and TRBJ1-1; 9 bases line up with TRBD1. Germline loops: CDR1 ENHRY, CDR2 SYGVKD. With V trimmed by 6 bases and J by 6 bases, 8 bases remained unmatched. This CDR3 is 14 amino acids long. The CDR3 nucleotides read TGTGCCATCAGCCTGACAGGGGGTCTCTCTGAAGCTTTCTTT. Translated: CAISLTGGLSEAFF.

V and J are TRBV5-6 and TRBJ1-2; TRBD1 matches at 8 bases. V lost 3 bases, J lost 4 bases, and 5 bases stayed unmatched. The CDR3 covers 14 residues. The germline CDR1 and CDR2 sequences are SGHDT and YYEEEE. The chain's CDR3 is CASSSQGVGYGYTF. DNA of the CDR3: TGTGCCAGCAGCTCACAGGGGGTAGGCTATGGCTACACCTTC.

The chain recombines TRBV9 with TRBJ2-5, with D perhaps assigned TRBD1 or TRBD2 (5 bases each). V was shortened by 3 bases and J by 4 bases, with 10 bases between the two germline ends. Per the germline V gene, CDR1 is SGDLS and CDR2 is YYNGEE. The CDR3 contains 13 residues. CDR3 residues: CASSGDPRETQYF. The CDR3 DNA is TGTGCCAGCAGCGGGGACCCGCGAGAGACCCAGTACTTC.

The chain is built from TRBV7-9 and TRBJ2-5, with 10 bases matching TRBD2. The length of the CDR3 is 15 residues. The germline gives CDR1 SEHNR, CDR2 FQNEAQ (reference sequence). J lost 7 bases, V lost 1 base, and 6 bases had no gene match. The CDR3 bases are TGTGCCAGCAGCTTAGGGAGGACTAGCGGCCCGACCCAGTACTTC. Residues: CASSLGRTSGPTQYF.

CDR3: CATSRKTNGQLEAFF. In nucleotides, the CDR3 is TGTGCCACCAGCAGAAAGACAAACGGACAGCTTGAAGCTTTCTTT. J is TRBJ1-1 and V is TRBV15, with a tentative D call TRBD1 (6 bases). The V end was cut by 2 bases, the J end by 7 bases, with 17 bases between. Looked up from germline, CDR1 is LNHNV and CDR2 is YYDKDF (reference sequence). This CDR3 region has 15 residues.

V usage is TRBV7-2 and J usage is TRBJ2-5; 11 nucleotides match TRBD1. The trim removed 3 bases at V and 4 bases at J, leaving 4 bases unmatched. CDR3 size: 15 residues. CDR1 is SGHTA, CDR2 FQGNSA, per germline. In nucleotides, the CDR3 is TGTGCCAGCAGCTTTGGACAGGGGGCGGGAGAGACCCAGTACTTC. It specifies CASSFGQGAGETQYF.